The 24 T cell receptor beta chains reported below all come from one sample, sequenced in a study of CD8+CD57+ T cells in acquired aplastic anemia. Using genomic DNA as the template, TCR beta VDJ and CDR3 profiling was carried out. TCRdb fed the reads into MiXCR, producing one record per CDR3 protein. The table has about 70,000 distinct CDR3 sequences, around half seen once. The sample was sorted CD4+, CD8+, or CD8+CD57+ T cells (not recorded which) from PBMCs. The receptors were gathered from a human donor in good health, serving as a control.

This clonotype was picked up many times. The chain couples TRBV2 to TRBJ2-3, with 8 bases aligning to TRBD2. After removal of 4 bases from V and 3 bases from J, the junction contained 21 bases not matched to a gene. The CDR3 spans 20 residues. Germline loops: CDR1 SNHLY, CDR2 FYNNEI. This CDR3 reads CASSGRRLAGNTRGTDTQYF. DNA of the CDR3: TGTGCCAGCAGTGGTAGAAGGCTAGCGGGTAACACCCGAGGTACAGATACGCAGTATTTT.

V usage is TRBV9 and J usage is TRBJ2-5; either TRBD1 or TRBD2 may supply D (5 bases each). Germline V gene data show CDR1 as SGDLS and CDR2 as YYNGEE. This CDR3 region has 14 residues. The V and J ends lost 3 bases and 2 bases respectively, with 11 bases between them. The CDR3 DNA reads TGTGCCAGCAGCGCCAGGGACGGGCAAGAGACCCAGTACTTC. Amino acid sequence: CASSARDGQETQYF.

The sample holds many counts of this clonotype. The chain combines TRBV30 with TRBJ1-1; no reliable D call. This CDR3 contains 15 residues. Trimming pared 0 bases from V and 5 bases from J, leaving 16 bases between. Germline loops: CDR1 GTSNPN, CDR2 SVGIG (reference sequence). CDR3 amino acids: CAWSVIGLLQTEAFF. For the CDR3, the DNA is TGTGCCTGGAGTGTTATCGGGCTTTTGCAAACTGAAGCTTTCTTT.

In this sample, this clonotype turned up many times. The chain couples TRBV4-1 to TRBJ1-5; D gene uncertain. Germline lookup yields CDR1 MGHRA and CDR2 YSYEKL. This CDR3 comprises 12 residues. The V and J ends lost 1 base and 3 bases respectively, with 1 base between them. The CDR3 DNA reads TGCGCCAGCAGCCAAGTCAATCAGCCCCAGCATTTT. Translation: CASSQVNQPQHF.

The V and J genes are TRBV10-1 and TRBJ1-3; 10 nucleotides line up with TRBD1. V was clipped by 6 bases and J by 6 bases; unmatched bases: 5. Germline-derived CDR1 and CDR2 are WNHNN and SYGVQD (reference sequence). The CDR3 spans 14 residues. The CDR3 loop reads CASRRGTGVNTIYF. The CDR3 DNA reads as TGCGCCAGCAGGAGAGGGACAGGGGTAAACACCATATATTTT.

This clonotype has at least ten counts. The chain carries TRBV7-9 and TRBJ2-1, with a possible D match to TRBD2 (5 bases). V lost 5 bases, J lost 0 bases, and 11 bases lay in between. CDR1 and CDR2 from the germline V gene are SEHNR and FQNEAQ (reference sequence). This CDR3 has 15 residues. The CDR3 reads CASSDGLRSYNEQFF. The CDR3 region has the DNA TGTGCCAGCAGCGACGGACTCCGCTCCTACAATGAGCAGTTCTTC.

The chain employs TRBV4-1 and TRBJ1-3; D call uncertain. Germline CDR1 is MGHRA and CDR2 is YSYEKL. This CDR3 has 15 amino acids. Trimming cost V 0 bases and J 0 bases, with 6 bases left between them. DNA of the CDR3: TGCGCCAGCAGCCAAGAACCAAGCTCTGGAAACACCATATATTTT. Protein sequence: CASSQEPSSGNTIYF.

The table lists this clonotype with a count of one. V and J are TRBV5-1 and TRBJ2-3; no clear D. Trimming took off 5 bases at V and 6 bases at J, with 7 bases between the two ends. The CDR3 covers 11 residues. Germline CDR1 is SGHRS and CDR2 is YFSETQ. CDR3 sequence: CASRKGDTQYF. The CDR3 coding sequence is TGCGCCAGCAGAAAAGGGGATACGCAGTATTTT.

The genes are TRBV9 and TRBJ2-2; D may match TRBD1 or TRBD2 (6 bases each). Germline assignment: CDR1 SGDLS and CDR2 YYNGEE. V lost 1 base and J lost 6, with 10 bases in between. The CDR3 has 14 amino acids. CDR3 amino acids: CASSVWGAPGELFF. CDR3 coding DNA: TGTGCCAGCAGCGTATGGGGGGCTCCCGGGGAGCTGTTTTTT.

The CDR3 DNA is TGTGCCATCAGTGCCTTAGGGAGGGAGACCCAGTACTTC. Protein sequence: CAISALGRETQYF. The rearrangement joins TRBV10-3 to TRBJ2-5, with TRBD2 as a possible D gene (6 bases). Germline V lookup: CDR1 ENHRY, CDR2 SYGVKD. The CDR3 is 13 residues long. Trimming shortened V by 4 bases and J by 5 bases, and 11 bases separated the two germline ends.

At least ten counts were recorded for this clonotype. The chain recombines TRBV6-1 with TRBJ1-2, with 7 bases fitting TRBD1. CDR1 and CDR2 from the germline V gene are MNHNS and SASEGT. CDR3 size: 16 residues. Unmatched junction bases numbered 11, after V lost 5 bases and J lost 2 bases. The CDR3 region is CASSPLSGGQNYGYTF. The DNA of the CDR3 is TGTGCCAGCAGTCCTCTATCAGGGGGGCAGAACTATGGCTACACCTTC.

The rearrangement links TRBV11-3 to TRBJ1-6; TRBD1 aligns across 7 bases. The CDR3 has 15 residues. Germline V gives CDR1 SGHNT, CDR2 YENEEA. J lost 5 bases, V lost 7 bases, and 8 bases had no gene match. The CDR3 loop is CASTQTGTDNSPLHF. The CDR3 DNA sequence: TGTGCCAGCACCCAAACAGGGACAGATAATTCACCCCTCCACTTT.

This clonotype has a count of ten or more. This chain uses TRBV9 with TRBJ2-5; D call uncertain. Germline loops: CDR1 SGDLS, CDR2 YYNGEE. CDR3 length: 15 residues. With 0 bases removed from V and 0 bases from J, the gap between germline ends came to 9 bases. The CDR3, as DNA: TGTGCCAGCAGCGTAGCAAGCCGGAACCAAGAGACCCAGTACTTC. This gives the protein CASSVASRNQETQYF.

This clonotype was recorded at least ten times. The CDR3: CSAIAGVPVSTDTQYF. Written as DNA, the CDR3 is TGCAGTGCGATAGCGGGAGTGCCCGTTAGCACAGATACGCAGTATTTT. This chain joins TRBV20-1 and TRBJ2-3, with 9 bases fitting TRBD2. J was trimmed by 0 bases and V by 6 bases; bases with no gene match: 10. The germline CDR1 and CDR2 sequences are DFQATT and SNEGSKA (reference sequence). The CDR3 consists of 16 residues.

This chain uses TRBV10-3 with TRBJ2-1; 8 nucleotides align to TRBD1. The trim removed 2 bases at V and 3 bases at J, leaving 6 bases unmatched. This CDR3 region has 16 residues. The germline CDR1 and CDR2 sequences are ENHRY and SYGVKD. CDR3 bases: TGTGCCATCAGTGAGCCCGGGACAGGAGGCTACAATGAGCAGTTCTTC. This translates into CAISEPGTGGYNEQFF.

V gene TRBV7-8 combines with J gene TRBJ1-6; 9 bases are a match to TRBD1. CDR1 and CDR2 (germline): SGHVS, FQNEAQ. This CDR3 has 18 amino acids. J lost 7 bases, V lost 3 bases, and 13 bases had no gene match. The CDR3 is CASSLVLGTGLLNSPLHF. DNA for the CDR3: TGTGCCAGCAGCTTGGTCTTAGGGACAGGGCTATTAAATTCACCCCTCCACTTT.

This clonotype appeared a few times. It may be a read error: a sequence one base away is much more abundant. This rearrangement joins TRBV6-5 to TRBJ1-1; maybe TRBD1 (6 bases). V lost 0 bases to trimming and J lost 4 bases, with 12 bases between them. The germline V gene has CDR1 MNHEY and CDR2 SVGAGI. This CDR3 comprises 15 residues. CDR3 loop: CASSYSNRVSTEAFF. The DNA of the CDR3 is TGTGCCAGCAGTTACTCGAACAGGGTGAGCACTGAAGCTTTCTTT.

This chain joins TRBV19 and TRBJ2-2; D assignment may be TRBD1 or TRBD2 (5 bases each). Trimming took 7 bases from V and 0 from J, leaving 12 bases between them. This CDR3 comprises 15 residues. The germline CDR1 and CDR2 sequences are LNHDA and SQIVND (reference sequence). As DNA, the CDR3 is TGTGCCAGTACCCCCGGGACCGCGAACACCGGGGAGCTGTTTTTT. It is translated as CASTPGTANTGELFF.

The chain is built from TRBV10-1 and TRBJ2-5; 10 positions match TRBD2. The germline CDR1 and CDR2 sequences are WNHNN and SYGVQD (reference sequence). The CDR3 runs 15 residues. The junction had 2 bases not matched to a gene; V was cut back by 3 bases and J by 1 base. The CDR3 DNA follows: TGCGCCAGCAGTGATGTAGCGGGAGGCCAAGAGACCCAGTACTTC. Protein sequence: CASSDVAGGQETQYF.

This sequence joins TRBV20-1 and TRBJ2-3; no firm D call. Germline V lookup: CDR1 DFQATT, CDR2 SNEGSKA (reference sequence). V gave up 1 base and J gave up 2 bases, with 19 bases separating them. The CDR3 is made up of 17 amino acids. The CDR3 DNA sequence: TGCAGTGCTAGAGCCCCTTATAGAGAATCGTTCACAGATACGCAGTATTTT. It encodes CSARAPYRESFTDTQYF.

This clonotype showed up just a few times. The rearrangement links TRBV6-5 to TRBJ1-2; D remains ambiguous. The V end was cut by 0 bases, the J end by 0 bases, with 5 bases between. Germline V gene lookup returns CDR1 MNHEY and CDR2 SVGAGI. The CDR3 is 14 amino acids. The CDR3 DNA reads TGTGCCAGCAGTTACTCGAGATCTAACTATGGCTACACCTTC. This translates into CASSYSRSNYGYTF.

There are many counts of this clonotype. J is TRBJ2-1 and V is TRBV30; unclear D gene. The CDR3 is 12 residues long. Germline V gene sequence: CDR1 GTSNPN, CDR2 SVGIG (reference sequence). V was cut by 2 bases and J by 9 bases, with 11 bases left in between. This CDR3 reads CAWSLDPIEQFF. The DNA for the CDR3 is TGTGCCTGGAGTCTTGACCCGATTGAGCAGTTCTTC.

This sequence joins TRBV19 and TRBJ2-7; D not resolved. The germline V gene encodes CDR1 LNHDA and CDR2 SQIVND (reference sequence). The V and J ends lost 4 bases and 2 bases respectively, with 18 bases between them. The CDR3 totals 16 residues. CDR3 residues: CASSTRLGGFTYEQYF. In DNA, the CDR3 is TGTGCCAGTAGTACTAGGTTGGGCGGTTTCACCTACGAGCAGTACTTC. The full variable domain, rest sourced from reference TRBV19 and TRBJ2-7, is DGGITQSPKYLFRKEGQNVTLSCEQNLNHDAMYWYRQDPGQGLRLIYYSQIVNDFQKGDIAEGYSVSREKKESFPLTVTSAQKNPTAFYLCASSTRLGGFTYEQYFGPGTRLTVT.

V is TRBV10-3 and J is TRBJ2-7, with TRBD2 matching over 9 bases. In germline, CDR1 is ENHRY, CDR2 SYGVKD. V was pared by 5 bases and J by 1 base, with 3 bases of the junction left unmatched. The CDR3 is 14 residues long. CDR3 sequence: CAISLAGVSYEQYF. In DNA, the CDR3 is TGTGCCATCAGTTTAGCGGGGGTTTCCTACGAGCAGTACTTC.